The rows below give T cell receptor beta chains drawn from one sample of a study of technical replicates of blood from a handful of donors. Sequenced by immunoSEQ multiplex PCR; TCRdb stores in-frame clones only, minus some. The table records 11,000 or so clones, around 93% of them present only once. The sample comprised PBMCs. These receptors were collected from a human donor in good health. Each CDR3 is given with its conserved first and last residue. Each record gives: D gene, V gene, clone size, J gene, CDR3 protein, CDR3 DNA. A D gene is named only where the DNA matches it firmly. The size entry is marked missing in some rows and otherwise reads once, few, many or a size class.

TRBD2	TRBV7-9	-	TRBJ2-1	CASRASGSSYNEQFF	TGTGCCAGCAGGGCTAGCGGGAGCTCCTACAATGAGCAGTTCTTC
-	TRBV28	once	TRBJ2-3	CASSFGTGITTREYF	-
TRBD1	TRBV6-5	once	TRBJ2-7	CASSRTGGLWDEQYF	TGTGCCAGCAGTAGAACAGGGGGTCTCTGGGACGAGCAGTACTTC
-	TRBV23-1	-	TRBJ2-2	CASSQLTGNTGELFF	TGCGCCAGCAGTCAATTGACAGGGAACACCGGGGAGCTGTTTTTT
-	TRBV7-8	-	TRBJ2-7	CASSLVNRVRTPYEQYF	TGTGCCAGCAGCTTAGTTAACAGGGTGAGGACTCCCTACGAGCAGTACTTC
-	TRBV6-1	-	TRBJ2-7	CASSTGHEQYF	TGTGCCAGCAGTACAGGGCACGAGCAGTACTTC
-	TRBV28	-	TRBJ1-1	CASTVNTEAFF	TGTGCCAGCACCGTGAACACTGAAGCTTTCTTT
-	TRBV14	-	TRBJ2-7	CASSQESQAYEQYF	TGTGCCAGCAGCCAAGAATCACAGGCCTACGAGCAGTACTTC
TRBD2	TRBV19	-	TRBJ2-7	CASSTPAGGRYEQYF	TGTGCCAGTAGTACCCCAGCTGGCGGGAGGTACGAGCAGTACTTC
TRBD2	TRBV20-1	-	TRBJ2-1	CSARTSGEQFF	TGCAGTGCAAGAACTAGCGGTGAGCAGTTCTTC
-	TRBV30	-	TRBJ1-3	CAWMSAYGNTIYF	TGTGCCTGGATGAGCGCATACGGAAACACCATATATTTT
TRBD2	TRBV7-9	-	TRBJ2-1	CASSSTSTYNEQFF	TGTGCCAGCAGCTCGACTAGCACCTACAATGAGCAGTTCTTC
-	TRBV5-1	-	TRBJ2-5	CASSSQAGDSPRTQYF	TGCGCCAGCAGCTCCCAGGCAGGGGATTCCCCCAGGACCCAGTACTTC
-	TRBV28	-	TRBJ2-3	CASSFRADRDTQYF	TGTGCCAGCAGTTTTAGGGCCGACAGGGATACGCAGTATTTT
-	TRBV7-9	-	TRBJ1-3	CASSLGTGNTIYF	TGTGCCAGCAGCCTAGGGACAGGAAACACCATATATTTT
-	TRBV28	-	TRBJ1-5	CASSLWGGSDNQPQHF	TGTGCCAGCAGTTTATGGGGCGGGTCGGACAATCAGCCCCAGCATTTT
TRBD1	TRBV6-4	-	TRBJ2-2	CASNRDRVKTGELFF	TGTGCCAGTAATCGGGACAGGGTGAAGACCGGGGAGCTGTTTTTT
TRBD2	TRBV15	-	TRBJ2-5	CATSRDVGLDKAETQYF	TGTGCCACCAGCAGAGATGTTGGACTAGATAAGGCAGAGACCCAGTACTTC
-	TRBV7-3	-	TRBJ2-5	CASSFGGQETQYF	TGTGCCAGCAGCTTTGGCGGTCAAGAGACCCAGTACTTC
TRBD1	TRBV28	-	TRBJ2-7	CASSRDRVREQYF	TGTGCCAGCAGTAGGGACAGGGTCAGAGAGCAGTACTTC
-	TRBV18	-	TRBJ2-4	CASSRTGGRESDIQYF	TGTGCCAGCTCACGAACGGGGGGCAGGGAATCGGACATTCAGTACTTC
-	TRBV27	-	TRBJ2-2	CASSLGQGGTGELFF	TGTGCCAGCAGTTTAGGGCAGGGGGGCACCGGGGAGCTGTTTTTT
-	TRBV4-1	-	TRBJ1-2	CASSQDFRGYGYTF	TGCGCCAGCAGCCAAGATTTTCGGGGCTATGGCTACACCTTC
-	TRBV5-6	-	TRBJ1-1	CASSLSWTVNTEAFF	TGTGCCAGCAGCCTTTCCTGGACAGTGAACACTGAAGCTTTCTTT
TRBD2	TRBV9	-	TRBJ2-3	CASSVELAGGMDTQYF	TGTGCCAGCAGCGTAGAACTAGCGGGAGGGATGGATACGCAGTATTTT
TRBD1	TRBV28	-	TRBJ2-5	CASTNPGQWPAETQYF	TGTGCCAGCACCAACCCGGGACAGTGGCCCGCGGAGACCCAGTACTTC
-	TRBV5-1	-	TRBJ2-3	CASSLASTITDTQYF	TGCGCCAGCAGCTTGGCCTCGACTATCACAGATACGCAGTATTTT
-	TRBV25-1	-	TRBJ2-5	CASSERGHGETQYF	TGTGCCAGCAGTGAAAGAGGACACGGAGAGACCCAGTACTTC
-	TRBV11-2	-	TRBJ1-5	CASSLGAGLGNQPQHF	TGTGCCAGCAGCTTAGGGGCGGGATTGGGCAATCAGCCCCAGCATTTT
TRBD2	TRBV5-1	-	TRBJ2-2	CASSDLTSGSSGELFF	TGCGCCAGCAGCGATCTCACTAGCGGGAGTTCCGGGGAGCTGTTTTTT
-	TRBV28	-	TRBJ1-1	CASSHRLNTEAFF	TGTGCCAGCAGCCACAGGTTGAACACTGAAGCTTTCTTT
-	TRBV29-1	-	TRBJ2-1	CSAPAGGSREFF	TGCAGCGCGCCGGCCGGGGGTAGTAGAGAGTTCTTC
TRBD2	TRBV25-1	-	TRBJ2-1	CASSDGWTSGRANEQFF	TGTGCCAGCAGTGACGGGTGGACTAGCGGGAGGGCAAATGAGCAGTTCTTC
TRBD1	TRBV11-2	-	TRBJ1-1	CASSYQTGFMNTEAFF	TGTGCCAGCAGCTATCAGACAGGGTTCATGAACACTGAAGCTTTCTTT